Listed below are T cell receptor beta chains from one sample, sequenced in a study of T cell responses to AZD1222 COVID-19 vaccine. Measured with immunoSEQ multiplex PCR; TCRdb has only the in-frame clones, and not every one. The sample carries about 150,000 clones, around 89% recorded once. Source: peripheral blood, taken on day 0 of AZD1222 vaccination. These receptors all stem from an adult in good health. Both conserved end residues are part of each CDR3. A D gene is named only where the DNA matches it firmly. Rows may omit the clone size; those that give it use once, few, many or a size class.

V	D	size	J	length	DNA	CDR3
TRBV3-1/TRBV3-2	-	few	TRBJ1-1	14	TGTGCCAGCAGCCCGTCCGGGGGGAACACTGAAGCTTTCTTT	CASSPSGGNTEAFF
TRBV7-8	-	-	TRBJ1-6	14	TGTGCCAGCAGCTTAGCCGGTCAGTTTTCACCCCTCCACTTT	CASSLAGQFSPLHF
TRBV6-5	-	-	TRBJ1-1	13	TGTGCCAGCAGTTACACCGGAGCCCTGGGGGCTTTCTTT	CASSYTGALGAFF
TRBV19	-	-	TRBJ2-1	12	TGTGCCAGTAGTATATCGCAGAATGAGCAGTTCTTC	CASSISQNEQFF
TRBV29-1	TRBD1	-	TRBJ1-2	14	TGCAGCGTTACGGAGACAGGGAGCGACTATGGCTACACCTTC	CSVTETGSDYGYTF
TRBV7-3	-	-	TRBJ2-3	13	TGTGCCAGCAGCTACCGCCTCACAGATACGCAGTATTTT	CASSYRLTDTQYF
TRBV15	TRBD1	-	TRBJ2-1	16	TGTGCCACCAGCAGAAATCGACAGGGAAGCTACAATGAGCAGTTCTTC	CATSRNRQGSYNEQFF
TRBV7-2	-	-	TRBJ1-5	15	TGTGCCAGCAGCATCGGTGGCCGTACGGATCAGCCCCAGCATTTT	CASSIGGRTDQPQHF
TRBV19	TRBD2	-	TRBJ2-3	17	TGTGCCAGTAGTATGAATCCTAGCGGGGGGAGCACAGATACGCAGTATTTT	CASSMNPSGGSTDTQYF
TRBV28	TRBD1	-	TRBJ2-7	16	TGTGCCAGCAGTTTATTTCCGTGGACAGGGGGCTACGAGCAGTACTTC	CASSLFPWTGGYEQYF
TRBV28	-	-	TRBJ1-5	13	TGTGCCAGCAGCGACAGCCCCAGACAGCCCCAGCATTTT	CASSDSPRQPQHF
TRBV4-1	-	-	TRBJ2-1	17	TGCGCCAGCAGCCACTACGCCCGGGCCGAGGGCCGGAATGAGCAGTTCTTC	CASSHYARAEGRNEQFF
TRBV10-3	-	-	TRBJ1-1	13	TGTGCCATCAGTGGCTCAGAGAACACTGAAGCTTTCTTT	CAISGSENTEAFF
TRBV28	TRBD1	-	TRBJ1-5	15	TGTGCCAGCAGTCTCCGGGACAGGAGGGGGTTGGCCCAGCATTTT	CASSLRDRRGLAQHF
TRBV7-2	-	-	TRBJ2-1	14	TGTGCCAGCAGCTTAGTTGGGGCATCGAGTGAGCAGTTCTTC	CASSLVGASSEQFF
TRBV6-5	-	few	TRBJ1-2	12	TGTGCCAGCAGGCCGACAGGCTATGGCTACACCTTC	CASRPTGYGYTF
TRBV7-2	-	-	TRBJ2-5	14	TGTGCCAGCAGCTTAGCCCTTTTTCAAGAGACCCAGTACTTC	CASSLALFQETQYF
TRBV3-1/TRBV3-2	-	-	TRBJ1-4	13	TGTGCCAGCAGCCAAATCCAGGGTGAAAAACTGTTTTTT	CASSQIQGEKLFF
TRBV11-2	TRBD2	-	TRBJ2-7	16	TGTGCCAGCAGCTCTTCGACTAGCGGGGGGATCTACGAGCAGTACTTC	CASSSSTSGGIYEQYF
TRBV4-1	-	-	TRBJ2-7	15	TGCGCCAGCAGCCAAGGGCCTAGAGGGGTCTACGAGCAGTACTTC	CASSQGPRGVYEQYF
TRBV28	-	-	TRBJ1-6	15	TGTGCCAGCTCTGGCAGGGGCCAATATAATTCACCCCTCCACTTT	CASSGRGQYNSPLHF
TRBV7-2	-	-	TRBJ1-5	16	TGTGCCAGCAGCTTAGAATCGGGTACAGGAGGTCAGCCCCAGCATTTT	CASSLESGTGGQPQHF
TRBV9	-	-	TRBJ1-5	15	TGTGCCAGCAGCCTCCCCGGACATACTAATCAGCCCCAGCATTTT	CASSLPGHTNQPQHF
TRBV9	-	-	TRBJ1-6	15	TGTGCCAGCAGCACCGGTGGAGGGTATAATTCACCCCTCCACTTT	CASSTGGGYNSPLHF
TRBV18	-	-	TRBJ1-1	13	TGTGCCAGCTCACCATGGATGAACACTGAAGCTTTCTTT	CASSPWMNTEAFF
TRBV6-5	-	-	TRBJ1-2	12	TGTGCCAGCGGAGGAAGGGCGAATGGCTACACCTTC	CASGGRANGYTF
TRBV4-3	-	once	TRBJ2-5	12	TGCGCCAGCAGCCAGGGGTCAGGGACCCAGTACTTC	CASSQGSGTQYF
TRBV7-2	-	-	TRBJ1-6	14	TGTGCCAGCAGCTCAGACTACTATAATTCACCCCTCCACTTT	CASSSDYYNSPLHF
TRBV10-3	-	-	TRBJ1-2	14	TGTGCCATCAGTGAGTCGGCCAGGAACCATGGCTACACCTTC	CAISESARNHGYTF
TRBV27	TRBD1	-	TRBJ1-1	16	TGTGCCAGCAGTAGAAGAGGGGGCGAAGGGACAACTGAAGCTTTCTTT	CASSRRGGEGTTEAFF
TRBV10-3	-	once	TRBJ2-3	14	TGTGCCATCAGTGAGTCGAGGCGAGCAGATACGCAGTATTTT	CAISESRRADTQYF